This TCR beta chain was sequenced in a study of radiotherapy plus CTLA-4 blockade in lung cancer. This clone was recorded once. TCRdb's copy holds only in-frame clones and misses some; the assay was immunoSEQ multiplex PCR. The data hold 32,000 or so clones, with around 74% observed a single time. This CDR3 region has 15 residues. V lost 2 bases to trimming and J lost 7 bases; unmatched junction nucleotides: 7. Germline CDR1 is SGHNT and CDR2 is YYREEE (reference sequence). The V call is TRBV5-4, the J call TRBJ2-2, with TRBD2 matching over 8 bases. The sequence was collected from a human donor with non-small cell lung cancer that progressed on radiotherapy plus ipilimumab. The input for sequencing was peripheral blood, taken from a patient treated with radiotherapy plus ipilimumab. The CDR3 DNA is TGTGCCAGCAGCTTAGGCGGGGGGCTGGGCGGGGAGCTGTTTTTT. This sequence encodes CASSLGGGLGGELFF.